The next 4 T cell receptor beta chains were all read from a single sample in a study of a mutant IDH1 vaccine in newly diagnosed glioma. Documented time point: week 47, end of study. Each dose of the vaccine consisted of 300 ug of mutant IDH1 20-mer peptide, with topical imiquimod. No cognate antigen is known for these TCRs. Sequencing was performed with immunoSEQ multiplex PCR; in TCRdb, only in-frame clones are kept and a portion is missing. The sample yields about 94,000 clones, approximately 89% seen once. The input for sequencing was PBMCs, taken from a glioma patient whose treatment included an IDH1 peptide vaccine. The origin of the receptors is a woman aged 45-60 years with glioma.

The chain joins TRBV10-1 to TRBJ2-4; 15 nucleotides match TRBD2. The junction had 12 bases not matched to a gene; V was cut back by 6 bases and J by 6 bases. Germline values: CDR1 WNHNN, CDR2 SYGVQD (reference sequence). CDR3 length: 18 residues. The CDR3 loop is CASRGLAGGPKEGNIQYF. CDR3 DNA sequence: TGCGCCAGCAGAGGACTAGCGGGAGGGCCAAAGGAGGGAAACATTCAGTACTTC.

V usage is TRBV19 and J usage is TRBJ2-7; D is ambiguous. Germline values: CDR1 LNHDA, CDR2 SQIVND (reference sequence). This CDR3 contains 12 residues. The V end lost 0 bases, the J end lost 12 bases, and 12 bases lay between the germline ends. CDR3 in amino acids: CASSIDELLRYF. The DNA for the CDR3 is TGTGCCAGTAGTATAGACGAACTTCTTCGGTACTTC.

The CDR3 region is CASSLGGARTEAFF. The CDR3 nucleotides read TGTGCCAGCAGCTTAGGGGGGGCCCGCACTGAAGCTTTCTTT. The rearrangement joins TRBV7-9 to TRBJ1-1, with D tentatively TRBD1 (6 bases). V was shortened by 1 base and J by 4 bases, with 10 bases between the two germline ends. The germline gives CDR1 SEHNR, CDR2 FQNEAQ (reference sequence). This CDR3 has 14 residues. The entire variable domain, with the rest obtained from reference TRBV7-9 and TRBJ1-1, is as follows: DTGVSQNPRHKITKRGQNVTFRCDPISEHNRLYWYRQTLGQGPEFLTYFQNEAQLEKSRLLSDRFSAERPKGSFSTLEIQRTEQGDSAMYLCASSLGGARTEAFFGQGTRLTVV.

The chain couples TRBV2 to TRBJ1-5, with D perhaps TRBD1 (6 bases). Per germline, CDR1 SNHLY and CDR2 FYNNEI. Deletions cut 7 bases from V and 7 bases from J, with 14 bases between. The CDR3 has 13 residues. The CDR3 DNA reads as TGTGCCAGCACGGTGGAGGGGGGCCAGCCCCAGCATTTT. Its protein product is CASTVEGGQPQHF.